The rows below give T cell receptor beta chains drawn from one sample of a study of blood T cell repertoires in COVID-19. This table comes from immunoSEQ multiplex PCR, and its TCRdb copy is limited to in-frame clones, with some not included. The profile shows about 150,000 clones, roughly 82% of them singletons. Sequences were obtained from peripheral blood. The source is a woman in her 50s with acute or convalescent COVID-19. The CDR3 runs from the conserved cysteine through the conserved F or W. D genes are given only for firm matches. Clone size is shown for a subset of rows, as once, few, many or a class of expanded clone.

- | TRBJ1-2 | TRBV29-1 | once | TGCAGCGTTGAAGGGGGGGAAGGAACTTTCTATGGCTACACCTTC | CSVEGGEGTFYGYTF
- | TRBJ1-3 | TRBV28 | once | TGTGCCAGCACTAAAGGGGGTTCGGCTGGAAACACCATATATTTT | CASTKGGSAGNTIYF
TRBD2 | TRBJ2-7 | TRBV6-5 | - | TGTGCCAGCAGGAAACTAGCGGGGGTTCTCTACGAGCAGTACTTC | CASRKLAGVLYEQYF
- | TRBJ1-6 | TRBV4-3 | - | TGCGCCAGCAGTCCAGGGTTTCGTTCACCCCTCCACTTT | CASSPGFRSPLHF
- | TRBJ1-2 | TRBV6-4 | - | TGTGCCAGCAGTGACAGGGGCAACTATGGCTACACCTTC | CASSDRGNYGYTF
TRBD1 | TRBJ2-5 | TRBV9 | - | TGTGCCAGCGCAGGGGGCTTTTTGGAGACCCAGTACTTC | CASAGGFLETQYF
- | TRBJ1-5 | TRBV28 | few | TGTGCCAGCACCATCGCCGAGATTAGCAATCAGCCCCAGCATTTT | CASTIAEISNQPQHF
- | TRBJ1-2 | TRBV2 | - | TGTGCCAGCAGTTTTTTCTCCGAGGGCTACACCTTC | CASSFFSEGYTF
- | TRBJ1-1 | TRBV5-1 | - | TGCGCCAGCAGCGCTGGGGGAGGCACTGAAGCTTTCTTT | CASSAGGGTEAFF
- | TRBJ2-2 | TRBV7-3 | once | TGTGCCAGCAGCGCGGGGTCGCGGACCGGGGAGCTGTTTTTT | CASSAGSRTGELFF
TRBD2 | TRBJ2-3 | TRBV4-2 | - | TGTGCCAGCAGCCAAGATGGGGCTAGCGGACGACTTAGCACAGATACGCAGTATTTT | CASSQDGASGRLSTDTQYF
- | TRBJ1-4 | TRBV5-1 | - | TGCGCCAGCAGCTTGGGGGAGTCAACTAATGAAAAACTGTTTTTT | CASSLGESTNEKLFF
- | TRBJ1-2 | TRBV6-2/TRBV6-3 | - | TGTGCCAGCAGTCGACCCGGGAATAACTATGGCTACACCTTC | CASSRPGNNYGYTF
TRBD1 | TRBJ2-2 | TRBV5-1 | - | TGCGCCAGCAGCACCGGACAGGGCTCGGGCACCGGGGAGCTGTTTTTT | CASSTGQGSGTGELFF
TRBD1 | TRBJ2-2 | TRBV7-2 | - | TGTGCCAGCAGTCAGGGACAGGTTAGGAACACCGGGGAGCTGTTTTTT | CASSQGQVRNTGELFF
TRBD2 | TRBJ2-5 | TRBV9 | - | TGTGCCAGCAGCGTAGTAATAGCGGGATGGTACCAAGAGACCCAGTACTTC | CASSVVIAGWYQETQYF
- | TRBJ1-2 | TRBV3-1/TRBV3-2 | - | TGTGCCAGCAGCCAAAGCTCTCACTATGGCTACACCTTC | CASSQSSHYGYTF
TRBD1 | TRBJ2-3 | TRBV3-1/TRBV3-2 | - | TGTGCCAGCAGCCAAGAGTCAGGGGGCATTCATACGCAGTATTTT | CASSQESGGIHTQYF
TRBD2 | TRBJ2-2 | TRBV7-7 | - | TGTGCCAGCAGCCCTCTAGGCCGGGGGGAAAACACCGGGGAGCTGTTTTTT | CASSPLGRGENTGELFF
- | TRBJ1-5 | TRBV24-1 | - | TGTGCCACAGCAGGGTGGGTCAATCAGCCCCAGCATTTT | CATAGWVNQPQHF
TRBD2 | TRBJ2-7 | TRBV4-3 | - | TGCGCCAGCAGCCAAGGTAGGGTAGCGGGGACCTACGAGCAGTACTTC | CASSQGRVAGTYEQYF
- | TRBJ2-7 | TRBV28 | - | TGTGCCAGCAACGGCCAGGGGACGGGGTGGAGCAAGCAGTACTTC | CASNGQGTGWSKQYF
- | TRBJ1-3 | TRBV4-1 | - | TGCGCCAGCAGCCTTGTGGAAGGGGCTTCTGGAAACACCATATATTTT | CASSLVEGASGNTIYF
- | TRBJ1-1 | TRBV5-1 | - | TGCGCCAGCATCAGATCCGGGATAGATGATGAAGCTTTCTTT | CASIRSGIDDEAFF
TRBD1 | TRBJ1-4 | TRBV6-2/TRBV6-3 | - | TGTGCCAGCAGTTCTAGCACAGGGGCAGGAGACGAAAAACTGTTTTTT | CASSSSTGAGDEKLFF
- | TRBJ1-1 | TRBV12-3/TRBV12-4 | - | TGTGCCAGCACCATCGGGAGCACTGAAGCTTTCTTT | CASTIGSTEAFF
- | TRBJ2-1 | TRBV9 | - | TGTGCCAGCAGCAACCGGGATTACAATGAGCAGTTCTTC | CASSNRDYNEQFF
- | TRBJ2-5 | TRBV6-5 | - | TGTGCCAGCAGCCGGGACACCGACCAAGAGACCCAGTACTTC | CASSRDTDQETQYF
TRBD2 | TRBJ2-7 | TRBV7-2 | - | TGTGCCAGCAGCTTAGGACTAGCGGGGGACTACGAGCAGTACTTC | CASSLGLAGDYEQYF
- | TRBJ2-1 | TRBV14 | - | TGTGCCAGCAGCCAACAACCGGACAGTCACAATGAGCAGTTCTTC | CASSQQPDSHNEQFF
TRBD2 | TRBJ2-1 | TRBV7-9 | - | TGTGCCAGCAGCTATCTTAGCGGGTTAACCTACAATGAGCAGTTCTTC | CASSYLSGLTYNEQFF
TRBD1 | TRBJ1-4 | TRBV5-1 | - | TGCGCCAGCAGCAGCGGGACAGGGCACGAAAAACTGTTTTTT | CASSSGTGHEKLFF
- | TRBJ2-7 | TRBV14 | - | TGTGCCAGCAGCCAAGATCTTGGGAGAAACTCCTACGAGCAGTACTTC | CASSQDLGRNSYEQYF
- | TRBJ2-6 | TRBV7-2 | - | TGTGCCAGCAGCAAACCACTCTCTGGGGCCAACGTCCTGACTTTC | CASSKPLSGANVLTF
- | TRBJ2-2 | TRBV5-5 | - | TGTGCCAGCAGCGCCACAGGGCCCGGGGAGCTGTTTTTT | CASSATGPGELFF
- | TRBJ1-1 | TRBV2 | - | TGTGCCAGCAGTGTAACAGGCATGAACACTGAAGCTTTCTTT | CASSVTGMNTEAFF
TRBD1 | TRBJ2-7 | TRBV28 | - | TGTGCCAGCAGTTCCGGACAGGGGATCGCCTACGAGCAGTACTTC | CASSSGQGIAYEQYF
TRBD2 | TRBJ2-7 | TRBV5-4 | - | TGTGCCAGCAGCCCCTCGCGGGGACTAGCGGGTTTCTACGAGCAGTACTTC | CASSPSRGLAGFYEQYF
- | TRBJ2-1 | TRBV9 | - | TGTGCCAGCAGCGTAGGGACTAACAATGAGCAGTTCTTC | CASSVGTNNEQFF
- | TRBJ2-7 | TRBV30 | once | TGTGCCTGGCACAGGGGACTCTCCTACGAGCAGTACTTC | CAWHRGLSYEQYF
TRBD1 | TRBJ1-1 | TRBV6-5 | - | TGTGCCAGCACCCAGGGGGGTAACACTGAAGCTTTCTTT | CASTQGGNTEAFF